The T cell receptor beta chain described here comes from a study of PD-1 blockade in classical Hodgkin lymphoma. Whole-study results and caveats: Repertoire differences have undefined causes, possibly disease activity or prior therapy. As was reported, newly diagnosed patients showed lower baseline TCR diversity than healthy donors did.

The repertoire was sequenced with immunoSEQ multiplex PCR; TCRdb's copy has only in-frame clones and lacks some. The sample lists more than 4,000 clones, more than 75% occurring once. Time point: newly diagnosed, previously untreated cHL patient sample. It was by magnetic negative selection that CD8+ T cells were isolated from thawed PBMCs. Newly diagnosed classical Hodgkin lymphoma PBMCs, still untreated, provided the comparison samples. About this clone itself: What it binds is not known.

Sequenced material: CD8+ T cells from blood. This clonotype was obtained from a human donor with classical Hodgkin lymphoma.

The CDR3 is CASRSGTSLNEQFF. CDR3 bases: TGTGCCAGCAGATCCGGGACTAGCCTCAATGAGCAGTTCTTC. The chain links TRBV6-6 to TRBJ2-1, with 9 bases aligning to TRBD2. The CDR3 is 14 residues long. The V gene end was trimmed by 6 bases and the J gene end by 6 bases; junction bases not matched to a gene: 6. Per the germline V gene, CDR1 is MNHNY and CDR2 is SVGAGI (reference sequence).